This T cell receptor (beta chain) was captured by sequencing in a study of T cell responses to AZD1222 COVID-19 vaccine (dated by TCRdb to the early 2020s). About the study as a whole: AZD1222 recipients with second doses at about 4 weeks or about 12 weeks were pooled, because spike-specific TCR depth and breadth did not differ between schedules. TCR sequencing was performed for over 230 trial participants, of whom about 200 were given two doses of AZD1222 and some 26 were given two doses of MenACWY control vaccine. Enrollment into the trials was organized by age into subgroups of 18-55, 56-69 and 70-plus years, and those subgroups contained about 150, 27 and 61 TCR-sequenced participants, respectively.

Broad study findings and their caveats: Because no day 14 peak-response samples were available, the repertoires could be characterized only after the peak T cell response. A significant rise in spike-specific TCR breadth and depth was observed after two AZD1222 doses relative to day 0 and relative to MenACWY recipients. The vaccine-associated CD4 TCRs covered the entire spike protein, and the dominant responses fell in regions 160-218 and 743-854. Participants were mostly white British and included more females than males, and it was suggested by the authors that clonal diversity may have been underestimated. The 56-69-year group was small, and its depth increase did not reach significance, likely because of low power. Conclusions about previously exposed vaccinees are limited, since just five or six AZD1222 recipients were seropositive for SARS-CoV-2 at baseline. Reportedly, almost half of the unique spike-specific TCRs recognized epitopes lying outside the regions that are mutated in the B.1.351 and B.1.1.7 variants.

The CDR3 regions of human TCRbeta chains were analyzed by immunosequencing. Per the authors' processing: TCRs in the repertoires were matched against a reference library of SARS-CoV-2-specific TCRs that had been generated with the MIRA antigen-specificity platform. Breadth was defined as the fraction of unique TCRs that were SARS-CoV-2-associated. Depth was defined as the fraction of total T cells that were SARS-CoV-2-associated. Using the MIRA data, every spike-specific TCR was mapped to the spike region that the TCR reacted to and assigned to either a CD4 or a CD8 class. Log10-transformed breadth and depth values were compared by one-way ANOVA with Sidak's multiple comparisons tests. Entries here come from immuneACCESS through TCRdb and include only in-frame sequences with V and J called. Some clones fail to appear in such tables; in the studies checked, an unresolved V gene covers under half of the shortfall, and the cause of the remainder is unknown. V and J calls and clone size are copied from that table; D and trimming were computed from the DNA. This sample gives more than 70,000 clones in total; approximately 89% of them show up just once. The ten largest clones add up to 15% to 20% of the sample.

In this sample, this clone turned up a few times. No antigen is known for it. Base qualities are not recorded, but no much larger clone differs from it by a single base. Spanning cysteine to phenylalanine, the CDR3 consists of 14 amino acids. Only CDR3 DNA remains: 42 bases, in frame from the first base. The germline V gene (reference sequence) supplies CDR1 MNHEY and CDR2 SMNVEV. At the junction V is shortened by 2 bases and J by 9 bases, with 14 bases in between. In the paper's terms, the time point label means: baseline before first vaccination. Vaccinee samples came from UK trials COV001 and COV002, including a single-blind randomized controlled phase 2/3 trial of AZD1222 (ChAdOx1 nCoV-19) in healthy adults. Trial participant PBMC samples were collected at day 0 and day 28 after the second dose for TCRbeta chain sequencing.

The source material was peripheral blood, sampled on day 0 of AZD1222 vaccination. In this chain, TRBV27 is recombined with TRBJ2-1, with the D gene possibly TRBD1 or TRBD2, each one fitting 5 bases. This receptor was identified in an adult in good health. Here the CDR3 is given as CASSLGGREGEQFF. The sequence in DNA is TGTGCCAGCAGTTTAGGGGGACGCGAAGGTGAGCAGTTCTTC.